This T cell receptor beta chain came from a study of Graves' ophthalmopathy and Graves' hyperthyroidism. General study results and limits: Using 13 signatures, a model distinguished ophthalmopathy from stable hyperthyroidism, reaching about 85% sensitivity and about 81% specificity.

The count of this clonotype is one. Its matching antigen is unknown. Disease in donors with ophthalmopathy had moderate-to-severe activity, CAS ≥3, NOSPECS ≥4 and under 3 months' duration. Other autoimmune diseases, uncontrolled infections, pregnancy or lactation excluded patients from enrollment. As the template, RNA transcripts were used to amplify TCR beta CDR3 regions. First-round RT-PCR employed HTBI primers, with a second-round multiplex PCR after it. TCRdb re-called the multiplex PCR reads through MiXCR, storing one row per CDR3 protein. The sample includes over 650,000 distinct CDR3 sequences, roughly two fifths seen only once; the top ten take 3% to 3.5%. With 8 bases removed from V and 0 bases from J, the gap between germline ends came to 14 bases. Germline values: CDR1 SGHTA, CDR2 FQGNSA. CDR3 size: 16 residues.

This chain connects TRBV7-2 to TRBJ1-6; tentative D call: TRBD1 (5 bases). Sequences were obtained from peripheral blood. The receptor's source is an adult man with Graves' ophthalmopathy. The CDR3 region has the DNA TGTGCCAGCTCACCACAGGCCCGCTCCTATAATTCACCCCTCCACTTT. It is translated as CASSPQARSYNSPLHF.